Shown below are 4 T cell receptor beta chains from a single sample sequenced in a study of neurological immune-mediated disorders. TCRdb analysed the 5' RACE reads with MiXCR anew, one entry per CDR3 protein. This sample yields 54,000 or so distinct CDR3 sequences, of which around 4% are seen a single time; roughly 7.1% belongs to the top ten. The sequencing sample was made of PBMCs. The receptor set was obtained from a man aged 60 to 69 with multiple sclerosis.

This clonotype has more than one count but fewer than ten. The chain uses TRBV18 and TRBJ1-1, with 9 bases lining up with TRBD1. Germline CDR1 KGHSH, CDR2 LQKENI. The CDR3 runs to 15 residues. Losses at the gene ends were 4 bases for V and 4 bases for J; bases not matched to a gene: 7. The CDR3 loop reads CASSLGTGRTTEAFF. CDR3 coding DNA: TGTGCCAGCTCACTCGGGACAGGGAGGACCACTGAAGCTTTCTTT.

In this sample, this clonotype turned up many times. The chain recombines TRBV20-1 with TRBJ2-2; D unclear. Germline V gene data show CDR1 as DFQATT and CDR2 as SNEGSKA (reference sequence). The V gene lost 6 bases and the J gene lost 5 bases, with 16 bases spanning the gap. The CDR3 has 14 amino acids. The CDR3 here is CSASAVVGTGELFF. The DNA for the CDR3 is TGCAGTGCCAGCGCCGTAGTTGGAACCGGGGAGCTGTTTTTT.

This clonotype was recorded at least ten times. This chain connects TRBV25-1 to TRBJ2-1, with TRBD2 matching 10 bases. The V gene's germline CDR1 is MGHDK and CDR2 SYGVNS. The CDR3 is 15 residues long. V was clipped by 4 bases and J by 6 bases; unmatched bases: 6. The CDR3 is CASSVSGGPRNEQFF. The CDR3 DNA reads TGTGCCAGCAGTGTTAGCGGGGGGCCCCGCAATGAGCAGTTCTTC.

Many counts were recorded for this clonotype. The V and J genes are TRBV29-1 and TRBJ1-2, with D possibly TRBD1 on 6 matching bases. This CDR3 contains 14 residues. Germline V lookup: CDR1 SQVTM, CDR2 ANQGSEA. V lost 6 bases, J lost 6 bases, and 20 bases lay in between. The CDR3 DNA sequence: TGCAGCGTCCCCTGGGGGACAAGGGGGGATGGCTACACCTTC. The encoded protein is CSVPWGTRGDGYTF. Full variable domain (remainder filled in from reference TRBV29-1 and TRBJ1-2): SAVISQKPSRDICQRGTSLTIQCQVDSQVTMMFWYRQQPGQSLTLIATANQGSEATYESGFVIDKFPISRPNLTFSTLTVSNMSPEDSSIYLCSVPWGTRGDGYTFGSGTRLTVV.